A selection of T cell receptor beta chains follows, all from one sample in a study of graft-versus-host responses after intestinal transplantation. The data were produced by immunoSEQ multiplex PCR, yet TCRdb's version contains in-frame clones alone and is incomplete. The data show about 20,000 clones, more than 75% seen once. The input for sequencing was bone marrow, taken around 130 days after transplant. The receptors were sampled from a human patient who received an intestinal transplant, so some T cells may come from the graft donor. Both conserved end residues are part of each CDR3. D genes are given only for firm matches. Expanded clones get a size class; other rows say once, few or many, or leave the size out.

d_gene	v_gene	j_gene	abundance	CDR3aa	CDR3nt
NA	TRBV28	TRBJ2-5	NA	CASSPLGETQYF	TGTGCCAGCAGTCCATTGGGGGAGACCCAGTACTTC
NA	TRBV6-8	TRBJ1-1	NA	CASSEDNSGEAFF	TGTGCCAGCAGTGAAGACAACAGCGGTGAAGCTTTCTTT
TRBD2	TRBV6-5	TRBJ2-3	NA	CASTKRGSTDTQYF	TGTGCCAGCACGAAGCGGGGGAGCACAGATACGCAGTATTTT
NA	TRBV19	TRBJ2-1	NA	CASTPRGNNEQFF	TGTGCCAGTACCCCTCGGGGGAACAATGAGCAGTTCTTC
NA	TRBV18	TRBJ1-2	NA	CASSPRDIANYGYTF	TGTGCCAGCTCACCACGGGACATAGCTAACTATGGCTACACCTTC
TRBD2	TRBV4-3	TRBJ2-7	NA	CASSQYQTSPIYEQYF	TGCGCCAGCAGCCAGTACCAGACTAGCCCAATATACGAGCAGTACTTC
NA	TRBV5-1	TRBJ1-1	NA	CASSQGPSKGTEAFF	TGCGCCAGCAGCCAGGGCCCATCTAAGGGAACTGAAGCTTTCTTT
NA	TRBV19	TRBJ1-6	NA	CASSFGDIYNSPLHF	TGTGCCAGTAGCTTCGGGGATATCTATAATTCACCCCTCCACTTT
NA	TRBV30	TRBJ1-5	NA	CAWSYKDSQPQHF	TGTGCCTGGAGCTACAAGGATAGTCAGCCCCAGCATTTT
NA	TRBV5-1	TRBJ2-1	NA	CASSFGGPTWLAISYNEQFF	TGCGCCAGCAGCTTTGGTGGCCCAACGTGGTTAGCTATCTCCTACAATGAGCAGTTCTTC
NA	TRBV4-2	TRBJ2-7	NA	CASSQTSGSYEQYF	TGTGCCAGCAGCCAAACGTCGGGCTCCTACGAGCAGTACTTC
NA	TRBV4-2	TRBJ2-5	once	CASSQEGERGMETQYF	TGTGCCAGCAGCCAAGAGGGTGAACGGGGGATGGAGACCCAGTACTTC
TRBD1	TRBV10-3	TRBJ1-1	NA	CAIRGTAMNTEAFF	TGTGCCATCAGGGGGACAGCCATGAACACTGAAGCTTTCTTT
NA	TRBV7-3	TRBJ2-2	NA	CASSPGLSNTGELFF	TGTGCCAGCAGCCCCGGACTTTCGAACACCGGGGAGCTGTTTTTT
NA	TRBV28	TRBJ2-3	NA	CASTRLGASTDTQYF	TGTGCCAGCACCCGATTGGGAGCTAGCACAGATACGCAGTATTTT
NA	TRBV5-5	TRBJ2-7	NA	CASSSSWGTYEQYF	TGTGCCAGCAGTTCCTCGTGGGGCACCTACGAGCAGTACTTC
TRBD2	TRBV19	TRBJ2-5	NA	CASSPSSGRGQTQYF	TGTGCCAGTAGTCCCAGTAGCGGGAGAGGGCAGACCCAGTACTTC
NA	TRBV27	TRBJ2-1	NA	CASSLVGGLNEQFF	TGTGCCAGCAGTTTAGTTGGGGGTTTAAATGAGCAGTTCTTC
NA	TRBV5-6	TRBJ1-2	NA	CASSIVQNYGYTF	TGTGCCAGCAGTATCGTCCAGAACTATGGCTACACCTTC
NA	TRBV27	TRBJ2-5	NA	CASSLGQGRGETQYF	TGTGCCAGCAGTTTAGGCCAGGGACGGGGGGAGACCCAGTACTTC
TRBD1	TRBV6-1	TRBJ1-5	few	CASSEGQGGGQPQHF	TGTGCCAGCAGTGAAGGACAGGGGGGTGGGCAGCCCCAGCATTTT
NA	TRBV5-6	TRBJ2-4	NA	CASSLAGAKNIQYF	TGTGCCAGCAGCTTGGCGGGGGCCAAAAACATTCAGTACTTC
TRBD2	TRBV5-3	TRBJ2-1	NA	CARSPKTSGHNEQFF	TGTGCCAGAAGCCCCAAGACTAGCGGCCACAATGAGCAGTTCTTC
TRBD2	TRBV5-1	TRBJ2-1	NA	CASSPLASGKSYNEQFF	TGCGCCAGCAGCCCCTTGGCTAGCGGGAAATCCTACAATGAGCAGTTCTTC
NA	TRBV6-5	TRBJ1-1	few	CASSYSDNTEAFF	TGTGCCAGCAGTTACTCGGACAACACTGAAGCTTTCTTT
TRBD1	TRBV9	TRBJ2-7	NA	CASSLNPGTGVSEQYF	TGTGCCAGCAGCCTCAATCCCGGGACAGGGGTATCCGAGCAGTACTTC
NA	TRBV6-5	TRBJ1-4	NA	CASSRGWTNEKLFF	TGTGCCAGCAGTCGGGGGTGGACTAATGAAAAACTGTTTTTT
NA	TRBV4-3	TRBJ1-1	NA	CASSQVQMSGATEAFF	TGCGCCAGCAGCCAAGTTCAGATGTCAGGGGCCACTGAAGCTTTCTTT
NA	TRBV19	TRBJ2-5	NA	CASSIDQETQYF	TGTGCCAGTAGTATAGACCAAGAGACCCAGTACTTC
NA	TRBV6-5	TRBJ1-4	once	CASRSTGQNEKLFF	TGTGCCAGCAGATCTACGGGACAAAATGAAAAACTGTTTTTT
TRBD2	TRBV5-6	TRBJ2-7	NA	CASSLTSGPSYEQYF	TGTGCCAGCAGCTTAACTAGCGGACCCTCCTACGAGCAGTACTTC
NA	TRBV6-5	TRBJ2-7	NA	CYRVKISYEQYF	TGTTACAGGGTCAAGATCTCCTACGAGCAGTACTTC
NA	TRBV7-9	TRBJ2-2	once	CASSLGPTGGAGELFF	TGTGCCAGCAGCTTAGGTCCAACCGGGGGAGCCGGGGAGCTGTTTTTT
NA	TRBV5-1	TRBJ2-1	once	CASSPGTPNEQFF	TGCGCCAGCAGCCCTGGGACCCCCAATGAGCAGTTCTTC
NA	TRBV19	TRBJ1-4	NA	CASSIPGLNEKLFF	TGTGCCAGTAGTATCCCCGGGCTTAATGAAAAACTGTTTTTT
TRBD2	TRBV6-5	TRBJ2-7	NA	CASSSIAGGPSYEQYF	TGTGCCAGCAGTTCGATAGCGGGAGGGCCCTCCTACGAGCAGTACTTC
NA	TRBV25-1	TRBJ2-3	NA	CASSDPMDLTDTQYF	TGTGCCAGCAGTGACCCTATGGACCTCACAGATACGCAGTATTTT
TRBD1	TRBV18	TRBJ1-4	few	CASSPPQQGVRATNEKLFF	TGTGCCAGCTCACCACCGCAACAGGGGGTCAGGGCAACTAATGAAAAACTGTTTTTT
TRBD1	TRBV6-4	TRBJ2-6	many	CASTGGSGANVLTF	TGTGCCAGCACAGGGGGCTCTGGGGCCAACGTCCTGACTTTC
NA	TRBV5-4	TRBJ1-2	NA	CASSFGQLYTF	TGTGCCAGCAGCTTCGGACAGCTCTACACCTTC
NA	TRBV7-2	TRBJ1-1	few	CASSFFWEAFF	TGTGCCAGCAGCTTTTTTTGGGAAGCTTTCTTT
NA	TRBV5-5	TRBJ1-1	few	CASSPLAGANTEAFF	TGTGCCAGCAGCCCCTTGGCTGGGGCGAACACTGAAGCTTTCTTT
NA	TRBV2	TRBJ1-1	NA	CASSPDLGEAFF	TGTGCCAGCAGTCCTGACCTTGGAGAAGCTTTCTTT
TRBD2	TRBV7-7	TRBJ2-7	once	CASSLAARLAGRYEQYF	TGTGCTAGCAGCTTAGCGGCCAGGTTAGCGGGACGGTACGAGCAGTACTTC
NA	TRBV30	TRBJ1-1	few	CAWARWGNTEAFF	TGTGCCTGGGCGCGATGGGGGAACACTGAAGCTTTCTTT
NA	TRBV6-5	TRBJ2-1	NA	CASTLRGSEKQFF	TGTGCCAGCACCCTCCGGGGGTCAGAGAAGCAGTTCTTC